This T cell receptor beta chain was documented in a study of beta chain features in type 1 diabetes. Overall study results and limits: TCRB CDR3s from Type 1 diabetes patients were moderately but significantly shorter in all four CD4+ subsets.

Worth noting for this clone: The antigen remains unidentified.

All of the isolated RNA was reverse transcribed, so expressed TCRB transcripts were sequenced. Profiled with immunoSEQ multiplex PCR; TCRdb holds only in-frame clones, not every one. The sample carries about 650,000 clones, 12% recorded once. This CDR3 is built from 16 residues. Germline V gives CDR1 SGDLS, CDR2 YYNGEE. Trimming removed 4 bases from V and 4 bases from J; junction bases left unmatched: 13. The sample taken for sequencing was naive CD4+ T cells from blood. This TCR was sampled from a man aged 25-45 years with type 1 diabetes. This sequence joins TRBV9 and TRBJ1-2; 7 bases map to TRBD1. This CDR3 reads CASSSKTGDRGYGYTF. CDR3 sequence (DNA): TGTGCCAGCAGCTCTAAAACAGGGGATCGAGGCTATGGCTACACCTTC.